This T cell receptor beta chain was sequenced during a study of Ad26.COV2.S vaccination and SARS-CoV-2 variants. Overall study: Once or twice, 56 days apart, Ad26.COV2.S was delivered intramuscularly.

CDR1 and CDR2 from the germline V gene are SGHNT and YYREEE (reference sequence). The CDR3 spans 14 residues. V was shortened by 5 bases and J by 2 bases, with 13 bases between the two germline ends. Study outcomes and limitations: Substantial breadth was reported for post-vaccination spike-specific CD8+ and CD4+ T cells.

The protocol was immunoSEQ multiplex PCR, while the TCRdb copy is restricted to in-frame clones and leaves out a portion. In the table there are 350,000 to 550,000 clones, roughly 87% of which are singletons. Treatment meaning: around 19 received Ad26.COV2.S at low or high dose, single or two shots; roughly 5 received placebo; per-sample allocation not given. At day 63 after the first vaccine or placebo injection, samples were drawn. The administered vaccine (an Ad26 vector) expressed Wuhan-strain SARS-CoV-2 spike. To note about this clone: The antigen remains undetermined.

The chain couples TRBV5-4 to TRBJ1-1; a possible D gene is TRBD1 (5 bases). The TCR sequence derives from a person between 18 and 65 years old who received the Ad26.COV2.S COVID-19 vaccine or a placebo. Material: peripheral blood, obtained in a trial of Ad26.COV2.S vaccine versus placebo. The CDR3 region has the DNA TGTGCCAGCAGTAGGGACCTCAGTAACACTGAAGCTTTCTTT. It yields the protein CASSRDLSNTEAFF.